The clone carrying this TCR beta chain was found many times. Its antigen is currently unknown. RNA transcripts yielded amplified TCR beta CDR3 regions. In the first round, RT-PCR was carried out with HTBI primers, and a multiplex PCR formed the second round. In TCRdb, the multiplex PCR reads were re-called with MiXCR into one record per CDR3 protein. The sample consists of 220,000 or so distinct CDR3 sequences, around a fifth of them appearing once. Orbital computed tomography and thyroid ultrasound, along with TRAb, serum thyroxine and clinical symptoms, underpinned diagnosis. Sampling about 10 ml of fresh peripheral blood provided the PBMCs. The data originate from a study of Graves' ophthalmopathy and Graves' hyperthyroidism. General study points: The model flagged ophthalmopathy progression at approximately 66% sensitivity and around 72% specificity.

Trimming took off 1 base at V and 8 bases at J, with 12 bases between the two ends. The CDR3 runs 13 residues. Germline CDR1 reads DFQATT; CDR2 reads SNEGSKA (reference sequence). Source material: peripheral blood. The chain links TRBV20-1 to TRBJ1-5; no firm D call. This TCR was sampled from a woman in her fifties or sixties with Graves' ophthalmopathy. CDR3 region: CSARGGGLEPQHF. Here the CDR3 DNA reads TGCAGTGCTAGAGGAGGAGGGCTGGAGCCCCAGCATTTT.